The 10 T cell receptor beta chains given below trace back to one sample, sequenced in a study of shared clonotypes between healthy human individuals. The repertoire was sequenced with immunoSEQ multiplex PCR; TCRdb's copy has only in-frame clones and lacks some. Of hundreds of thousands of clones detected, roughly four fifths appear once; the ten largest clones hold 10% to 15%. Sequences were obtained from PBMCs. The receptors stem from a woman in her thirties or forties in good health. Some clones in this sample may be carry-over from other donors' samples.

Points on this clone: Given a much more abundant clone one base away, this may be a read error. The V call is TRBV5-4, the J call TRBJ2-2; 10 bases are shared with TRBD2. Germline V gives CDR1 SGHNT, CDR2 YYREEE (reference sequence). The CDR3 runs to 15 residues. CDR3 DNA: TGTGCCAGCAGCTTGACTAGCGGGAACACCGGGGAGCTGTCTTTT. Translating gives CASSLTSGNTGELSF.

This clone was observed once. The CDR3 here is CASTLGAGDSEQYF. The CDR3 DNA is TGTGCCAGCACTCTCGGAGCGGGAGACAGCGAGCAGTACTTC. This sequence joins TRBV6-4 and TRBJ2-7, with 8 nucleotides matching TRBD2. CDR3 length equals 14 residues. CDR1 is MRHNA, CDR2 SNTAGT, per germline. J lost 6 bases, V lost 7 bases, and 11 bases had no gene match.

This rearrangement joins TRBV28 to TRBJ1-2; no firm D call. There are 16 residues in the CDR3. Germline loops: CDR1 MDHEN, CDR2 SYDVKM. V lost 2 bases and J lost 0, with 13 bases in between. The CDR3 protein is CASSLSGGKANYGYTF. The CDR3 DNA reads TGTGCCAGCAGTTTAAGTGGTGGGAAAGCTAACTATGGCTACACCTTC.

The table lists this clone with a count of one. V is TRBV27 and J is TRBJ2-3; tentatively, D is TRBD2 (6 bases). This CDR3 spans 15 amino acids. Germline CDR1 and CDR2: MNHEY and SMNVEV (reference sequence). With 5 bases removed from V and 11 bases from J, the gap between germline ends came to 23 bases. CDR3 protein: CASSRSRDSLSGQYF. CDR3 nucleotides: TGTGCCAGCAGTCGATCCCGGGACTCGTTGTCTGGGCAGTATTTT.

V usage is TRBV7-2 and J usage is TRBJ2-4; 8 bases line up with TRBD1. This CDR3 has 14 residues. The V and J ends lost 4 bases and 7 bases, in that order; junction bases with no gene match: 6. Germline lookup yields CDR1 SGHTA and CDR2 FQGNSA. In DNA form, the CDR3 reads TGTGCCAGCAGCTCCACCCAGGGGGCTAACATTCAGTACTTC. Translating gives CASSSTQGANIQYF.

The chain recombines TRBV21-1 with TRBJ2-1. TRBV21-1 has pseudogene status. This CDR3 spans 14 amino acids. As DNA, the CDR3 is TGTGCCAGCGCCCATCTGGCGCGCTTAGATGAGCAGTTCTTC. The encoded protein is CASAHLARLDEQFF.

The gene calls are TRBV28 and TRBJ2-5, with D possibly matching TRBD1 (6 bases). Germline CDR1 MDHEN, CDR2 SYDVKM. CDR3 length equals 15 residues. With 3 bases removed from V and 0 bases from J, the gap between germline ends came to 11 bases. CDR3 amino acids: CASSFLTGNQETQYF. The CDR3 DNA reads as TGTGCCAGCAGTTTTTTGACAGGCAACCAAGAGACCCAGTACTTC.

The rearrangement uses TRBV29-1 and TRBJ2-2, with D perhaps assigned TRBD1 or TRBD2 (6 bases each). The CDR3 runs to 13 residues. CDR1 is SQVTM, CDR2 ANQGSEA, per germline. The V gene lost 5 bases and the J gene lost 6 bases, with 13 bases spanning the gap. The CDR3 DNA is TGCAGCGTTTTGACAGGAGGGGCCGGGGAGCTGTTTTTT. Encoded protein: CSVLTGGAGELFF.

The CDR3 DNA reads as TGTGCCAGCAGCGTAGCGAAGCGGGACCTTACCTACGAGCAGTACTTC. Encoded protein: CASSVAKRDLTYEQYF. This chain connects TRBV9 to TRBJ2-7, with 7 bases identical to TRBD2. The CDR3 sequence is 16 residues long. V trimming: 0 bases; J trimming: 2 bases; junction bases outside the gene matches: 8. The V gene's germline CDR1 is SGDLS and CDR2 YYNGEE.

The genes are TRBV9 and TRBJ2-5; TRBD2 aligns across 10 bases. The CDR3 length is 15 residues. Germline assignment: CDR1 SGDLS and CDR2 YYNGEE. J gave up 4 bases and V 0 bases, and 3 bases lay outside the gene matches. DNA for the CDR3: TGTGCCAGCAGCGTAGGCCCTAGCGGGAGAGAGACCCAGTACTTC. Protein product: CASSVGPSGRETQYF. Filled out from reference TRBV9 and TRBJ2-5, the complete variable domain reads DSGVTQTPKHLITATGQRVTLRCSPRSGDLSVYWYQQSLDQGLQFLIQYYNGEERAKGNILERFSAQQFPDLHSELNLSSLELGDSALYFCASSVGPSGRETQYFGPGTRLLVL.